The present entry profiles one T cell receptor beta chain with its context. The authors' processing: Researchers report that nucleated cell counts were estimated from reference gene primer amplification. Only in-frame clones appear in the TCRdb table, and some are missing; sequencing was by immunoSEQ multiplex PCR. That table supplies the V and J calls and clone size; D and trimming were determined from the DNA. This sample has tens of thousands of clones, with around 87% found just once. This specimen belongs to a study of blood T cell repertoires in COVID-19. The wider study: From the United States, Italy and Spain came samples of acute and convalescent COVID-19. Sample material is recorded as cDNA or gDNA derived from T cells, B-cell-depleted T cells, or PBMCs.

V was shortened by 7 bases and J by 7 bases, with 21 bases between the two germline ends. The CDR3 is 15 residues long. Germline assignment: CDR1 MNHEY and CDR2 SMNVEV (reference sequence). The rearrangement links TRBV27 to TRBJ2-3, with D maybe TRBD2 (6 bases). Sequenced input: peripheral blood. This sequence originates from a human donor with acute or convalescent COVID-19. The donor label of this sample is uncertain. This CDR3 is CASTSLGGGQNTQYF. CDR3 nucleotide sequence: TGTGCCAGCACCTCACTGGGAGGAGGGCAAAATACGCAGTATTTT.